The entry below describes one T cell receptor (beta chain). The data are from a study of blood T cell repertoires in COVID-19. Per the original methods: Amplification from reference gene primers served as the basis for estimated nucleated cell counts. The repertoire was sequenced with immunoSEQ multiplex PCR; TCRdb's copy has only in-frame clones and lacks some. V and J calls and clone size are given by that table; D and trimming were obtained from the DNA. The sample lists about 170,000 clones; less than 90% were seen once. The TCR comes from a woman aged 60-75 years with COVID-19, enrolled during active disease. Source material: peripheral blood.

The CDR3 DNA reads as TGTGCCACCAGTGACCCCAGCGGGGACAACACCGGGGAGCTGTTTTTT. Translated: CATSDPSGDNTGELFF. The gene calls are TRBV24-1 and TRBJ2-2; 7 positions match TRBD2. V shed 4 bases and J 2 bases; nucleotides not matched to a gene: 6. The CDR3 spans 16 residues. Germline V gives CDR1 KGHDR, CDR2 SFDVKD.